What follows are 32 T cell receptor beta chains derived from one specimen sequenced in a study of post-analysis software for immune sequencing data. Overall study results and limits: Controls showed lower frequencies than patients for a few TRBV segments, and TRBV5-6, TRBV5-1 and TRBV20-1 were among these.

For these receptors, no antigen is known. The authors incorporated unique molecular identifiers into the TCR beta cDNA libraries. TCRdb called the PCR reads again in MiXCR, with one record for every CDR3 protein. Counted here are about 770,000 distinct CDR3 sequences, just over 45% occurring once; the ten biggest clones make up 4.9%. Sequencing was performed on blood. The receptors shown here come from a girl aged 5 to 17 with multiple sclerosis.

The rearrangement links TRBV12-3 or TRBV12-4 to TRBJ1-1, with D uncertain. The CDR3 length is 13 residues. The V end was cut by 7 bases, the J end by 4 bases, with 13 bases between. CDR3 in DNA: TGTGCCAGCATTATGGCGGGAGGCACTGAAGCTTTCTTT. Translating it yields CASIMAGGTEAFF.

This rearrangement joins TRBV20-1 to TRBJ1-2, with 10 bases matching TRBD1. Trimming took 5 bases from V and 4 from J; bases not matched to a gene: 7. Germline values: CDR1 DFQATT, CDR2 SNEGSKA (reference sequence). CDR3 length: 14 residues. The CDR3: CSAGLTGGSYGYTF. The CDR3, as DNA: TGCAGTGCTGGACTGACAGGGGGCAGCTATGGCTACACCTTC.

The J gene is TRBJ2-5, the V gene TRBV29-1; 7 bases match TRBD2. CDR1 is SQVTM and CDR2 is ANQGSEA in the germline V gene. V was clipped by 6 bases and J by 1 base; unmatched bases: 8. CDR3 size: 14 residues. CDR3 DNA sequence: TGCAGCGTCCCTCACTGGGGGGGCCAAGAGACCCAGTACTTC. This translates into CSVPHWGGQETQYF.

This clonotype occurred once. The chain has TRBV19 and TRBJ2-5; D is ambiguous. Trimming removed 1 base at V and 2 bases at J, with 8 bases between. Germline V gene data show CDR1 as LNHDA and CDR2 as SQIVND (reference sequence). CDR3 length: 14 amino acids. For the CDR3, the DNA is TGTGCCAGTAGTATAGGCGGAGCTCAAGAGACCCAGTACTTC. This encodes CASSIGGAQETQYF.

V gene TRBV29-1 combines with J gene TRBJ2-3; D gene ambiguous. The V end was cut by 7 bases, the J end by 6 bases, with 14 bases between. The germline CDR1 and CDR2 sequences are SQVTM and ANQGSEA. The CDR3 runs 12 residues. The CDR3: CSAALDSDTQYF. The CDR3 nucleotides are TGCAGCGCTGCCCTCGACTCGGATACGCAGTATTTT.

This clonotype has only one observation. DNA of the CDR3: TGCAGTGCTGATCGACAGGCGGGGGACACTGAAGCTTTCTTT. Amino acids: CSADRQAGDTEAFF. This chain joins TRBV20-1 and TRBJ1-1; the D gene is possibly TRBD1 (6 bases). V shed 5 bases and J shed 3 bases, with 16 bases lying between them. CDR3 length: 14 amino acids. Germline loops: CDR1 DFQATT, CDR2 SNEGSKA (reference sequence).

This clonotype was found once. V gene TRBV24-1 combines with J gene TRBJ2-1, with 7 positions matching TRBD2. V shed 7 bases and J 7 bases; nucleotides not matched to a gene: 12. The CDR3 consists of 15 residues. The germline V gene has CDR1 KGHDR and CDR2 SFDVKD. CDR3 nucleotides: TGTGCCACCAGGGGCATGGACGGGGGGAGAAATGAGCAGTTCTTC. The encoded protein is CATRGMDGGRNEQFF.

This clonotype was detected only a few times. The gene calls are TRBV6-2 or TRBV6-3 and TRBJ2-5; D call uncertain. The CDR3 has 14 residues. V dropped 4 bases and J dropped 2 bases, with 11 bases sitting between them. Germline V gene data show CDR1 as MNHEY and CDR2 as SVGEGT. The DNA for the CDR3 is TGTGCCAGCAGTTCCGGAGAGGAGCAAGAGACCCAGTACTTC. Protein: CASSSGEEQETQYF.

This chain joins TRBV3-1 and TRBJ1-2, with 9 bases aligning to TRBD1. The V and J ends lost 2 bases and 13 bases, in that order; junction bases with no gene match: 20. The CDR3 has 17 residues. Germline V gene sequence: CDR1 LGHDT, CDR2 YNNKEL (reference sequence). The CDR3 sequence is CASSQRSRGQGPSDATF. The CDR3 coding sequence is TGTGCCAGCAGCCAACGATCTCGGGGACAGGGCCCGTCTGATGCCACCTTC.

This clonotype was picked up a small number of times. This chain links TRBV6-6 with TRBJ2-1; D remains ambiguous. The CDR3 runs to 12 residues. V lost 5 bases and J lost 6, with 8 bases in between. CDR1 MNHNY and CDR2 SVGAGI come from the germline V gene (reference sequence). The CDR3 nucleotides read TGTGCCAGCAGTCAATTATCCAATGAGCAGTTCTTC. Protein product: CASSQLSNEQFF.

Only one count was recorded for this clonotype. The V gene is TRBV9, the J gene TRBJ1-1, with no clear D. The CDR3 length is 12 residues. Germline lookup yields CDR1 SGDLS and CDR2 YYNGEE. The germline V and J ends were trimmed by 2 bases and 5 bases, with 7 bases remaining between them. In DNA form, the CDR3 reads TGTGCCAGCAGCGTGGCGGGGACTGAAGCTTTCTTT. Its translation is CASSVAGTEAFF.

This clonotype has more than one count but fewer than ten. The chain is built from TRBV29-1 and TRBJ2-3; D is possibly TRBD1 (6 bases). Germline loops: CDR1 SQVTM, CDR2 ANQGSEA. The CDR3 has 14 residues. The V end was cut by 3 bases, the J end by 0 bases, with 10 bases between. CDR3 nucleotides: TGCAGCGTTGAGGCTGGACAGAGCACAGATACGCAGTATTTT. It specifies CSVEAGQSTDTQYF.

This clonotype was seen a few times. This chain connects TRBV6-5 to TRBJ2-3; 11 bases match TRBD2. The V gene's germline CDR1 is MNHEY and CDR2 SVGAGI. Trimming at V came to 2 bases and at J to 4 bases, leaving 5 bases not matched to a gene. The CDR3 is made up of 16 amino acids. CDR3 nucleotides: TGTGCCAGCAGTTACACCCCTAGCGGGAGGTCAGATACGCAGTATTTT. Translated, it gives CASSYTPSGRSDTQYF.

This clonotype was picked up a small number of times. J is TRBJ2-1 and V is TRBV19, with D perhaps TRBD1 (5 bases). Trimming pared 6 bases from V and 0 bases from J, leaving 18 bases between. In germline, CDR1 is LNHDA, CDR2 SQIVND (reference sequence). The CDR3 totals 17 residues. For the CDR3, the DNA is TGTGCCAGTAGCCCTTCGTCGGACAAGAGCTCCTACAATGAGCAGTTCTTC. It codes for CASSPSSDKSSYNEQFF.

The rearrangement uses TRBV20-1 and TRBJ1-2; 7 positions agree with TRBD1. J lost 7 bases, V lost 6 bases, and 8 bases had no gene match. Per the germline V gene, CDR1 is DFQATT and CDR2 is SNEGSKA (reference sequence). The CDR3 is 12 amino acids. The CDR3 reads CSAITGAGGYTF. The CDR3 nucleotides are TGCAGTGCCATAACAGGGGCAGGTGGCTACACCTTC.

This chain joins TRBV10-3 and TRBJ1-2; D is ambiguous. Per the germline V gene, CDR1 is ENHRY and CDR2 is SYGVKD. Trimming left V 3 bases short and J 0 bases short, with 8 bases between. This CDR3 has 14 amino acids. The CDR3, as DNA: TGTGCCATCAGTGAAAGTGCAGCTAACTATGGCTACACCTTC. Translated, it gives CAISESAANYGYTF.

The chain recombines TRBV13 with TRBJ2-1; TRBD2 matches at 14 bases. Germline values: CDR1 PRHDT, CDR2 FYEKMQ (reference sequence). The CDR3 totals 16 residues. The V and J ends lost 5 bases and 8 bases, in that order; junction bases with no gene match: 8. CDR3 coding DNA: TGTGCCAGCAGCACCCCCGGGACTAGCGGGAGAGATGAGCAGTTCTTC. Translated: CASSTPGTSGRDEQFF.

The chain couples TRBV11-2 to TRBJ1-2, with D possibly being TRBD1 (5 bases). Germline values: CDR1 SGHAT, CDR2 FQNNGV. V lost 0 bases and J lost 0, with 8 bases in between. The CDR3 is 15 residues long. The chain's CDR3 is CASSLEGAPNYGYTF. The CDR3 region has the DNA TGTGCCAGCAGCTTAGAAGGGGCGCCTAACTATGGCTACACCTTC.

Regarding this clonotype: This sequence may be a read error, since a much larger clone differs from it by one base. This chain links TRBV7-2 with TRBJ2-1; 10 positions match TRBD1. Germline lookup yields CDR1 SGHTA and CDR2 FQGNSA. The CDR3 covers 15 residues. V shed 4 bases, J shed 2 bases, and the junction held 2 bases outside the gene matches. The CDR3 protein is CASSSGTGAYNEQFF. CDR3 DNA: TGTGCCAGCAGCTCCGGGACAGGGGCCTACAATGAGCAGTTCTTC.

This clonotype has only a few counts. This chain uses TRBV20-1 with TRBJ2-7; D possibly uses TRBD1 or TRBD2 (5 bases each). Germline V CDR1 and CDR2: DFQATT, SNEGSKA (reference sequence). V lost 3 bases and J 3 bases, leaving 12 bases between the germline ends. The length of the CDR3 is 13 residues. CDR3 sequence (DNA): TGCAGTGCTAGCTGGGGGAACCTCTACGAGCAGTACTTC. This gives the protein CSASWGNLYEQYF.

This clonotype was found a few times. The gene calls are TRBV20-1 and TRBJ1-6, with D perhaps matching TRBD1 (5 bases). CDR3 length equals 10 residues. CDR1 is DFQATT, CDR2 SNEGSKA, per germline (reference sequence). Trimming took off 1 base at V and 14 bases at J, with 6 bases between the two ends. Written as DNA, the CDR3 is TGCAGTGCTAGAGGGGGGGCCCTCCACTTT. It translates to CSARGGALHF.

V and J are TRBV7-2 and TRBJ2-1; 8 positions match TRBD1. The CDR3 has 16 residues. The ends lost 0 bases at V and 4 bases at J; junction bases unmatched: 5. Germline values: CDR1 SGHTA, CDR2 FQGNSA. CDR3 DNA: TGTGCCAGCAGCTTAGCGCTGCGACAGGGGTACAATGAGCAGTTCTTC. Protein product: CASSLALRQGYNEQFF. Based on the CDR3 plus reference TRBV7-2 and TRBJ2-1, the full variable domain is GAGVSQSPSNKVTEKGKDVELRCDPISGHTALYWYRQSLGQGLEFLIYFQGNSAPDKSGLPSDRFSAERTGGSVSTLTIQRTQQEDSAVYLCASSLALRQGYNEQFFGPGTRLTVL.

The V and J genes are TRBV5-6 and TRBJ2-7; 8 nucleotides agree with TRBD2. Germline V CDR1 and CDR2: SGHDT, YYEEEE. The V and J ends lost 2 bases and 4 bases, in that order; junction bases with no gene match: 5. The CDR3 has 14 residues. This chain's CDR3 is CASSLAGVNYEQYF. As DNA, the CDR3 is TGTGCCAGCAGCTTAGCGGGAGTGAATTACGAGCAGTACTTC.

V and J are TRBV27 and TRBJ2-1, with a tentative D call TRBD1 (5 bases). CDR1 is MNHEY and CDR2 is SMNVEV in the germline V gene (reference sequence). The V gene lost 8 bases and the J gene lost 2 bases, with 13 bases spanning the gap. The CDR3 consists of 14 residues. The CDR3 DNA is TGTGCCAGCGGGGCTCGGACGGCCTACAATGAGCAGTTCTTC. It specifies CASGARTAYNEQFF.

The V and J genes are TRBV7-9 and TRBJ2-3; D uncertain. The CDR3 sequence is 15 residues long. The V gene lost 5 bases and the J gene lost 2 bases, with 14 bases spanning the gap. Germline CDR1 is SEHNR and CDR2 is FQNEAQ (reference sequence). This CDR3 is CASSPRRAHTDTQYF. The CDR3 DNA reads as TGTGCCAGCAGCCCCCGGAGAGCGCACACAGATACGCAGTATTTT. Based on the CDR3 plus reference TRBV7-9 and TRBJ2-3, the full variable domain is DTGVSQNPRHKITKRGQNVTFRCDPISEHNRLYWYRQTLGQGPEFLTYFQNEAQLEKSRLLSDRFSAERPKGSFSTLEIQRTEQGDSAMYLCASSPRRAHTDTQYFGPGTRLTVL.

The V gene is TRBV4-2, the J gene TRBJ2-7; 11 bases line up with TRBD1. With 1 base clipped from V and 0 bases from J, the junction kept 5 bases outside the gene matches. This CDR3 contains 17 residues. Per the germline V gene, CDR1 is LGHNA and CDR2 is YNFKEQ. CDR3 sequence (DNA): TGTGCCAGCAGCCAAGGGCTCGGACAGGGGGCCTCCTACGAGCAGTACTTC. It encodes CASSQGLGQGASYEQYF.

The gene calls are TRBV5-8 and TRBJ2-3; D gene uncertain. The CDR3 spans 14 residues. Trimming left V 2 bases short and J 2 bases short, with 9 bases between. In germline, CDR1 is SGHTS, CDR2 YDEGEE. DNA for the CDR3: TGTGCCAGCAGCTTCTACCTGGTCACAGATACGCAGTATTTT. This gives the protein CASSFYLVTDTQYF.

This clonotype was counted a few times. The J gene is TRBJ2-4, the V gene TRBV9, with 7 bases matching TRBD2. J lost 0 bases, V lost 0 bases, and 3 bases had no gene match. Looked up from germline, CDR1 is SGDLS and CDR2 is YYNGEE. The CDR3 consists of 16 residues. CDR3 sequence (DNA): TGTGCCAGCAGCGTAGGACGGGGGGAAGCCAAAAACATTCAGTACTTC. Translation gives CASSVGRGEAKNIQYF.

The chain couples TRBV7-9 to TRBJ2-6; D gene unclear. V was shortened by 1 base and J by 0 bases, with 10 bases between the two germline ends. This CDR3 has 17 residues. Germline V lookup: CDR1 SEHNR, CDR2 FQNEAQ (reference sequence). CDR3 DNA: TGTGCCAGCAGCTTAGAAGAGTTCCCCTCTGGGGCCAACGTCCTGACTTTC. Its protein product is CASSLEEFPSGANVLTF.

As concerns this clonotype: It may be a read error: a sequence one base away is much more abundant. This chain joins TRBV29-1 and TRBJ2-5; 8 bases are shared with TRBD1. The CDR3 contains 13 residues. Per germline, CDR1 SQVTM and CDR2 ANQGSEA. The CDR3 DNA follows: TGCAGCGTGGATAGGACAGGGTCCGAGAACCAGTACTTC. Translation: CSVDRTGSENQYF. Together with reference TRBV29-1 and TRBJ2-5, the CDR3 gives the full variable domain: SAVISQKPSRDICQRGTSLTIQCQVDSQVTMMFWYRQQPGQSLTLIATANQGSEATYESGFVIDKFPISRPNLTFSTLTVSNMSPEDSSIYLCSVDRTGSENQYFGPGTRLLVL.

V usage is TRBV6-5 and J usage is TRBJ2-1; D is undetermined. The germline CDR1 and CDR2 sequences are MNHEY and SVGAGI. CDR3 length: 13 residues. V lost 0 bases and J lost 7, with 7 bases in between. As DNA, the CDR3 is TGTGCCAGCAGTTACTCTCTCCCAAATGAGCAGTTCTTC. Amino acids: CASSYSLPNEQFF.

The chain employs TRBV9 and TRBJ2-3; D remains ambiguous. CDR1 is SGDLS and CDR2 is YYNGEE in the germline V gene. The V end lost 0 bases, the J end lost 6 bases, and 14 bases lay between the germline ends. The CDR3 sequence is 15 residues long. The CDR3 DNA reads TGTGCCAGCAGCGTAGGATTGGCCCCGGGTGATACGCAGTATTTT. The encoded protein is CASSVGLAPGDTQYF.